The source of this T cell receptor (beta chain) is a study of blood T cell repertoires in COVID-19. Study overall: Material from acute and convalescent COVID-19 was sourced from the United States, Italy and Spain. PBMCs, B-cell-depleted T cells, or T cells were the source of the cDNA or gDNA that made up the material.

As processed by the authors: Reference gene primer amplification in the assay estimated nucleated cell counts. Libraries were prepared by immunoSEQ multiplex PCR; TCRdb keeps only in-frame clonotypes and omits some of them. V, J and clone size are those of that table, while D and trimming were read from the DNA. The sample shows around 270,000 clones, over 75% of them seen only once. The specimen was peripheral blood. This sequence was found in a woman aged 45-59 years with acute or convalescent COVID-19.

The CDR3 loop reads CATRTGTSTDTQYF. The CDR3, as DNA: TGTGCCACAAGGACAGGGACTAGCACAGATACGCAGTATTTT. The chain has TRBV10-3 and TRBJ2-3; 8 bases agree with TRBD1. This CDR3 has 14 amino acids. V shed 10 bases and J 0 bases; nucleotides not matched to a gene: 6. Germline lookup yields CDR1 ENHRY and CDR2 SYGVKD.